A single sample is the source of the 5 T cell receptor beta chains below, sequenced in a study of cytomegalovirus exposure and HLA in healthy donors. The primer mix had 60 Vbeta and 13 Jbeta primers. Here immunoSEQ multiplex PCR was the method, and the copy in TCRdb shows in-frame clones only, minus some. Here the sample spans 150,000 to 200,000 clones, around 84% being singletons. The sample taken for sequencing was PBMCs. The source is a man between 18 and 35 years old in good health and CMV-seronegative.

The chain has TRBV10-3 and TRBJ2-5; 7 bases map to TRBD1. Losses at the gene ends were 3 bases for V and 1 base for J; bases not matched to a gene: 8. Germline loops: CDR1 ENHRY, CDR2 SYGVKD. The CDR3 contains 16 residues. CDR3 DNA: TGTGCCATCAGTGACGAAGGACAGGCCCCCCAAGAGACCCAGTACTTC. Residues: CAISDEGQAPQETQYF.

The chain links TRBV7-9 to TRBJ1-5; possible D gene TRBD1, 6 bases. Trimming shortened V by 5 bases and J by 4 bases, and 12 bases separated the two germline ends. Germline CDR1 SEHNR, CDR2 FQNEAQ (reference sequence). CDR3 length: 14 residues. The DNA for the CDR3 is TGTGCCAGCAGCACGGGGACACCTAATCAGCCCCAGCATTTT. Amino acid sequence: CASSTGTPNQPQHF. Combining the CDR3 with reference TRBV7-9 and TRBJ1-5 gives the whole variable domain DTGVSQNPRHKITKRGQNVTFRCDPISEHNRLYWYRQTLGQGPEFLTYFQNEAQLEKSRLLSDRFSAERPKGSFSTLEIQRTEQGDSAMYLCASSTGTPNQPQHFGDGTRLSIL.

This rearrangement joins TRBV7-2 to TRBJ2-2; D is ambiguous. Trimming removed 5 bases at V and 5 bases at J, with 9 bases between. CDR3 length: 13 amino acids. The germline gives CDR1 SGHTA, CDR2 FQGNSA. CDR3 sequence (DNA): TGTGCCAGCAGCGTCATCAGGACCGGGGAGCTGTTTTTT. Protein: CASSVIRTGELFF.

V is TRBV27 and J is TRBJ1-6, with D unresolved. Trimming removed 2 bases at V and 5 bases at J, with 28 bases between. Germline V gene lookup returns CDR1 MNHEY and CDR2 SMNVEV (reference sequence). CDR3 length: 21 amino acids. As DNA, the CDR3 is TGTGCCAGCAGTTTAATCTCGGGTTGGTATGACCTGACGGTCAATAATTCACCCCTCCACTTT. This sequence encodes CASSLISGWYDLTVNNSPLHF.

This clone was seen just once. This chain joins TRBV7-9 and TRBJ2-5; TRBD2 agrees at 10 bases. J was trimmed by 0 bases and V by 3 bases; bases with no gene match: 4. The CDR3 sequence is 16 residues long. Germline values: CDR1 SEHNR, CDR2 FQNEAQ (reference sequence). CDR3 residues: CASSFLAGGHQETQYF. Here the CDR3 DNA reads TGTGCCAGCAGCTTTTTAGCGGGGGGCCACCAAGAGACCCAGTACTTC.